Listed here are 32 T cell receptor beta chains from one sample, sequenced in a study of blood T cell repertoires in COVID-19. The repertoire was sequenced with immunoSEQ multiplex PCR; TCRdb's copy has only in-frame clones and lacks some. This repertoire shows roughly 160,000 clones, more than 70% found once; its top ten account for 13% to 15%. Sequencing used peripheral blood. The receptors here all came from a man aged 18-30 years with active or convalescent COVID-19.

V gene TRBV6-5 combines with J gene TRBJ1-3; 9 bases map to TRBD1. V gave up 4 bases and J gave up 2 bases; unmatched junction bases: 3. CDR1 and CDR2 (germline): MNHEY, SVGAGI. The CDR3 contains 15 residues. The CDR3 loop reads CASSSTGGPGNTIYF. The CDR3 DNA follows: TGTGCCAGCAGTTCCACAGGGGGCCCTGGAAACACCATATATTTT.

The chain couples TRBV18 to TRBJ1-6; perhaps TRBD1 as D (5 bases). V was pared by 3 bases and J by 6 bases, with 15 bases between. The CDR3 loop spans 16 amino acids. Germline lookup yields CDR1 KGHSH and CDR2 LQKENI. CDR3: CASSPRDRLPNSPLHF. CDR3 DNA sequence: TGTGCCAGCTCACCGCGGGACCGTTTACCTAATTCACCCCTCCACTTT.

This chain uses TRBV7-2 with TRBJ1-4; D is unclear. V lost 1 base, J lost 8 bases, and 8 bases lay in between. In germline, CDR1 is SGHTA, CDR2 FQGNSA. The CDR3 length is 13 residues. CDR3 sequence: CASSLEPREKLFF. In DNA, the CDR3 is TGTGCCAGCAGCTTAGAGCCCAGGGAAAAACTGTTTTTT. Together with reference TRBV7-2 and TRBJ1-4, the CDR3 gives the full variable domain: GAGVSQSPSNKVTEKGKDVELRCDPISGHTALYWYRQSLGQGLEFLIYFQGNSAPDKSGLPSDRFSAERTGGSVSTLTIQRTQQEDSAVYLCASSLEPREKLFFGSGTQLSVL.

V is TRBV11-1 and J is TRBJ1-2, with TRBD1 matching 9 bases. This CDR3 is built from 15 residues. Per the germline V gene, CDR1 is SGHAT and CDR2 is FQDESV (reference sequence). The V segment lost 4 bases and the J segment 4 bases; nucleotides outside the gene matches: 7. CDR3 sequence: CASSWGTGIGYGYTF. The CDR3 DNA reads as TGTGCCAGCAGCTGGGGGACAGGGATCGGCTATGGCTACACCTTC. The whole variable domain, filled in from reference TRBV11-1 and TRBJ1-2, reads EAEVAQSPRYKITEKSQAVAFWCDPISGHATLYWYRQILGQGPELLVQFQDESVVDDSQLPKDRFSAERLKGVDSTLKIQPAELGDSAMYLCASSWGTGIGYGYTFGSGTRLTVV.

CDR3 sequence: CASSSIRGGTNTEAFF. The CDR3 DNA follows: TGTGCCAGCAGCTCAATACGCGGGGGTACGAACACTGAAGCTTTCTTT. V usage is TRBV7-9 and J usage is TRBJ1-1; D is possibly TRBD1 (5 bases). Per germline, CDR1 SEHNR and CDR2 FQNEAQ (reference sequence). There are 16 residues in the CDR3. V was shortened by 4 bases and J by 1 base, with 16 bases between the two germline ends.

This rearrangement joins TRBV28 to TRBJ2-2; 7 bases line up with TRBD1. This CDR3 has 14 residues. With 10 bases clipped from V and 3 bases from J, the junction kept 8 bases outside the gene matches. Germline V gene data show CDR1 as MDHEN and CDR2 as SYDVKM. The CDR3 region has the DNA TGTGCCACCAAACTCCAGGGGGACACCGGGGAGCTGTTTTTT. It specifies CATKLQGDTGELFF.

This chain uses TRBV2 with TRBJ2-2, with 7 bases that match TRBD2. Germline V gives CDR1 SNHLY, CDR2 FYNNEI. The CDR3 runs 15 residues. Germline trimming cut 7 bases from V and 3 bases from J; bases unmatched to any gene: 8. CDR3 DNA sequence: TGTGCCAGCATCAGGACTAGATATGACACCGGGGAGCTGTTTTTT. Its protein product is CASIRTRYDTGELFF. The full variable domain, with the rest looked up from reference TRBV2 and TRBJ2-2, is EPEVTQTPSHQVTQMGQEVILRCVPISNHLYFYWYRQILGQKVEFLVSFYNNEISEKSEIFDDQFSVERPDGSNFTLKIRSTKLEDSAMYFCASIRTRYDTGELFFGEGSRLTVL.

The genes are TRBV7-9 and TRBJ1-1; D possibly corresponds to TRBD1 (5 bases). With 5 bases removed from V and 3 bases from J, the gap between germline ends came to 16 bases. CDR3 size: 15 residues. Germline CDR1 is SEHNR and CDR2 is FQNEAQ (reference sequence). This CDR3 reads CASSQNGGEYTEAFF. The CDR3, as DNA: TGTGCCAGCAGCCAAAATGGGGGGGAGTACACTGAAGCTTTCTTT.

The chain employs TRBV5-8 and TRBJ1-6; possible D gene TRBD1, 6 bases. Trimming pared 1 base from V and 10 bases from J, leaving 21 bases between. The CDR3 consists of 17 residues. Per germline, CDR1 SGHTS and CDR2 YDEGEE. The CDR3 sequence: CASSLLMGRSGESPLHF. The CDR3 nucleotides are TGTGCCAGCAGCTTGCTGATGGGCCGTTCAGGGGAATCACCCCTCCACTTT.

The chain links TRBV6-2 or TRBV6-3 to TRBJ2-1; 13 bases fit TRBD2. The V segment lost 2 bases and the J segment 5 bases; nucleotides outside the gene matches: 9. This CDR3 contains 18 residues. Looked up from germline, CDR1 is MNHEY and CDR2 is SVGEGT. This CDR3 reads CASSYTSGRARIDNEQFF. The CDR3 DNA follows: TGTGCCAGCAGTTACACTAGCGGGAGGGCGCGGATCGACAATGAGCAGTTCTTC.

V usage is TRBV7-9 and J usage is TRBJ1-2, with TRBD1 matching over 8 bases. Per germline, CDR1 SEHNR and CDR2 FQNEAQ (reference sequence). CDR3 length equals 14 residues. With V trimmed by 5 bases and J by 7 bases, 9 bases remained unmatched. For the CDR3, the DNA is TGTGCCAGCAGCCTATCCGACAGGGGAGGTGGCTACACCTTC. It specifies CASSLSDRGGGYTF.

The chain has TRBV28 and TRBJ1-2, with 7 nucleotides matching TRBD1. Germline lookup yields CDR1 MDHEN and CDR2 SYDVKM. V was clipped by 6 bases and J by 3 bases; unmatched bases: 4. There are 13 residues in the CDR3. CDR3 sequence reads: CASRPTGDYGYTF. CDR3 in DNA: TGTGCCAGCAGGCCAACAGGGGACTATGGCTACACCTTC.

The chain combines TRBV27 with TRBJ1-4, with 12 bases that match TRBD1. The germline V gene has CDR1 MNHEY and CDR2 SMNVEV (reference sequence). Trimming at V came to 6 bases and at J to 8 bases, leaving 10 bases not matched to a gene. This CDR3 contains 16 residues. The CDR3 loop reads CASSRKGQGAEEKLFF. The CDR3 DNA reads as TGTGCCAGCAGCCGTAAGGGACAGGGGGCGGAGGAAAAACTGTTTTTT. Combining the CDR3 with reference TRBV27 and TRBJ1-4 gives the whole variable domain EAQVTQNPRYLITVTGKKLTVTCSQNMNHEYMSWYRQDPGLGLRQIYYSMNVEVTDKGDVPEGYKVSRKEKRNFPLILESPSPNQTSLYFCASSRKGQGAEEKLFFGSGTQLSVL.

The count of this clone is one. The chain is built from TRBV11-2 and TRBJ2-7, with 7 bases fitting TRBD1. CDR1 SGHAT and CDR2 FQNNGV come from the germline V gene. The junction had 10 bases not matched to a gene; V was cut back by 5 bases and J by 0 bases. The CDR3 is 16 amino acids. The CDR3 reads CASSLTGTAVSYEQYF. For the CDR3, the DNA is TGTGCCAGCAGCCTGACCGGGACAGCCGTCTCCTACGAGCAGTACTTC. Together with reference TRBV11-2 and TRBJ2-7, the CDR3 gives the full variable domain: EAGVAQSPRYKIIEKRQSVAFWCNPISGHATLYWYQQILGQGPKLLIQFQNNGVVDDSQLPKDRFSAERLKGVDSTLKIQPAKLEDSAVYLCASSLTGTAVSYEQYFGPGTRLTVT.

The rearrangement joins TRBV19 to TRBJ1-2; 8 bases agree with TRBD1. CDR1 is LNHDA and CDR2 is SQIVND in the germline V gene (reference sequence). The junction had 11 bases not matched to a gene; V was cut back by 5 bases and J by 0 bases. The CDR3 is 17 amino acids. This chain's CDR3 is CASSSPGTGVPNYGYTF. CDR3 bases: TGTGCCAGTAGTTCTCCCGGGACAGGAGTTCCTAACTATGGCTACACCTTC.

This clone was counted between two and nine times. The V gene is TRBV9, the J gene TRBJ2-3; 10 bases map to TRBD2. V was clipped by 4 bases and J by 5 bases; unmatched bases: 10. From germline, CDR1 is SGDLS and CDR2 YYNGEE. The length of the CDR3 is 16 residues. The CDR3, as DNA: TGTGCCAGCAGCCAGGGGAGCGGGGGGGCCCAAGATACGCAGTATTTT. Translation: CASSQGSGGAQDTQYF.

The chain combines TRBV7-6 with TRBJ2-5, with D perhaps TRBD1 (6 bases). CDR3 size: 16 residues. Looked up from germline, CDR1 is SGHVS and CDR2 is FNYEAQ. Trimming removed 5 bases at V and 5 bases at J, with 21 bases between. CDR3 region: CASSESGTSFGETQYF. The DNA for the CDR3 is TGTGCCAGCAGCGAATCCGGGACATCGTTCGGGGAGACCCAGTACTTC.

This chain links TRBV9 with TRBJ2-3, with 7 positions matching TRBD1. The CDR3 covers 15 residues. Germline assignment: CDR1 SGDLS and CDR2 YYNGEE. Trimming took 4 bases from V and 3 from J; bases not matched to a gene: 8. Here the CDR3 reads CASSIGQVTTDTQYF. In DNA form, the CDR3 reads TGTGCCAGCAGCATCGGACAGGTGACTACAGATACGCAGTATTTT.

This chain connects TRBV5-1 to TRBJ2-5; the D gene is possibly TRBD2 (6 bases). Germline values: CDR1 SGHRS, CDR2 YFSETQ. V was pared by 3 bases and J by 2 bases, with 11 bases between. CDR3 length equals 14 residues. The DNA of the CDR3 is TGCGCCAGCAGCTCGGGACTGCAGCAAGAGACCCAGTACTTC. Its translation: CASSSGLQQETQYF.

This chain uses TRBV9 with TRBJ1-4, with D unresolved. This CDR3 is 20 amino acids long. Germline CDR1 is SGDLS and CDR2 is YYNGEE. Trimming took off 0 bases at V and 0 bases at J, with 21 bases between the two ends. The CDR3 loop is CASSVARGLESFPTNEKLFF. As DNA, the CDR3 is TGTGCCAGCAGCGTAGCGAGAGGCCTAGAATCTTTTCCAACTAATGAAAAACTGTTTTTT. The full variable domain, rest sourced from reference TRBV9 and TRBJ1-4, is DSGVTQTPKHLITATGQRVTLRCSPRSGDLSVYWYQQSLDQGLQFLIQYYNGEERAKGNILERFSAQQFPDLHSELNLSSLELGDSALYFCASSVARGLESFPTNEKLFFGSGTQLSVL.

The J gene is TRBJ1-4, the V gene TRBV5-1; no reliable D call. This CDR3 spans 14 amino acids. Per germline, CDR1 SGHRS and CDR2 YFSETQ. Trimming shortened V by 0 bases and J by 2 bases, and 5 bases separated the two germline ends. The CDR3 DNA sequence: TGCGCCAGCAGCTTGGTTCCGACTAATGAAAAACTGTTTTTT. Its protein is CASSLVPTNEKLFF.

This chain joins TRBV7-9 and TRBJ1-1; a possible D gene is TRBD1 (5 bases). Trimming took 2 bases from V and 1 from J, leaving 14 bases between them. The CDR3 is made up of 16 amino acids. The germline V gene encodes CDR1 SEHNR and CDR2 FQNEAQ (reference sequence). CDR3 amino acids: CASSLRLGTGNTEAFF. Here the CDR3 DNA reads TGTGCCAGCAGCTTAAGGTTGGGTACAGGGAACACTGAAGCTTTCTTT.

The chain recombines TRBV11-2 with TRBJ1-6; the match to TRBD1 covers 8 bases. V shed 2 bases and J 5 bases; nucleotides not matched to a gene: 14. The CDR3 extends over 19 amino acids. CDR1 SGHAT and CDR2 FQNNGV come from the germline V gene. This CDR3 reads CASSLKIGLATGDNSPLHF. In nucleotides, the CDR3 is TGTGCCAGCAGCTTAAAAATCGGACTCGCGACAGGGGATAATTCACCCCTCCACTTT. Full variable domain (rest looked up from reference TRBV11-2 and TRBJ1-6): EAGVAQSPRYKIIEKRQSVAFWCNPISGHATLYWYQQILGQGPKLLIQFQNNGVVDDSQLPKDRFSAERLKGVDSTLKIQPAKLEDSAVYLCASSLKIGLATGDNSPLHFGNGTRLTVT.

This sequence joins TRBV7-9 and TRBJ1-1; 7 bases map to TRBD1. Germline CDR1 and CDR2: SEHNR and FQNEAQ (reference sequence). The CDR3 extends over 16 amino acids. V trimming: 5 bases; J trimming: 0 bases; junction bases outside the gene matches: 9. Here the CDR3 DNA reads TGTGCCAGCAGCCCACGATGGGACAGAATGAACACTGAAGCTTTCTTT. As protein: CASSPRWDRMNTEAFF.

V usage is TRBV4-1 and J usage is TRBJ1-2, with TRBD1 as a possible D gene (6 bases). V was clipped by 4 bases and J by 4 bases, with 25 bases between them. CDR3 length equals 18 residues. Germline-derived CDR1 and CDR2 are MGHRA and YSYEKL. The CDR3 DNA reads TGCGCCAGCAGCCTCTACAGTCCCCGGGGGGCGCAGTCCTATGGCTACACCTTC. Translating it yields CASSLYSPRGAQSYGYTF.

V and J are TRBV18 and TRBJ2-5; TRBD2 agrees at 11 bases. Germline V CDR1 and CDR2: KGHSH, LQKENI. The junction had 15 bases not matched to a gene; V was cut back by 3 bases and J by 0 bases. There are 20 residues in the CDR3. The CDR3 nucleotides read TGTGCCAGCTCACCCGGTCCCCTGGGACTAGCGGAGACGTACCAAGAGACCCAGTACTTC. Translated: CASSPGPLGLAETYQETQYF. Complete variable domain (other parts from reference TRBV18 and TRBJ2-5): NAGVMQNPRHLVRRRGQEARLRCSPMKGHSHVYWYRQLPEEGLKFMVYLQKENIIDESGMPKERFSAEFPKEGPSILRIQQVVRGDSAAYFCASSPGPLGLAETYQETQYFGPGTRLLVL.

CDR3 in amino acids: CASSQDSQLAGGPRIQYF. The CDR3 nucleotides are TGTGCCAGCAGCCAAGATTCCCAACTAGCGGGAGGGCCCAGGATTCAGTACTTC. The genes are TRBV4-2 and TRBJ2-4; 13 nucleotides align to TRBD2. V trimming: 0 bases; J trimming: 10 bases; junction bases outside the gene matches: 12. CDR3 length: 18 residues. Germline CDR1 LGHNA, CDR2 YNFKEQ.

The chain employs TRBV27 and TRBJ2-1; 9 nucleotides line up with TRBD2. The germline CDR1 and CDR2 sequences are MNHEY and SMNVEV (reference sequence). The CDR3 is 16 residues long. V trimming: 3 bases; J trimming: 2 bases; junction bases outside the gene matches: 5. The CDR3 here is CASSFEASGTYNEQFF. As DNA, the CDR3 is TGTGCCAGCAGTTTCGAGGCTAGCGGGACCTACAATGAGCAGTTCTTC.

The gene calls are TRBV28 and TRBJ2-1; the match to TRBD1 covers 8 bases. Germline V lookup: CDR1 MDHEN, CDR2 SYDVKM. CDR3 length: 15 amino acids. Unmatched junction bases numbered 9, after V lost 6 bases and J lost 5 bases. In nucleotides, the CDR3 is TGTGCCAGCAGCGACGCCGGGACAGGAGACAATGAGCAGTTCTTC. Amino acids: CASSDAGTGDNEQFF.

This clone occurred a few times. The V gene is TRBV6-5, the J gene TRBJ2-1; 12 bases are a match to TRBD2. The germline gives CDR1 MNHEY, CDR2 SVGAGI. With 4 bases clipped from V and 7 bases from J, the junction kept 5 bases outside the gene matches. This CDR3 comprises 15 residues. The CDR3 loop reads CASSSLAGGHNEQFF. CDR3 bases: TGTGCCAGCAGTTCACTAGCGGGGGGCCATAATGAGCAGTTCTTC.

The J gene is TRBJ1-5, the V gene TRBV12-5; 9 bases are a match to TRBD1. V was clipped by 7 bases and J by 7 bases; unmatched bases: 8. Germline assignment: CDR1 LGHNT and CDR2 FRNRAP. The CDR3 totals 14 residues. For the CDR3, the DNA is TGTGCTAGTGCCCTGGACAGGGGATACCAGCCCCAGCATTTT. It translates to CASALDRGYQPQHF.

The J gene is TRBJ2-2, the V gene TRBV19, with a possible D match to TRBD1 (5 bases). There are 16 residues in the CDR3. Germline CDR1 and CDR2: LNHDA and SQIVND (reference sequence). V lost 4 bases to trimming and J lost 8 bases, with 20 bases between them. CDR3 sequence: CASSNPSRQGTGELFF. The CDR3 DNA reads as TGTGCCAGTAGTAACCCCTCGAGGCAGGGAACAGGGGAGCTGTTTTTT.